The 29 T cell receptor beta chains below all came from one sample that was sequenced in a study of spatial heterogeneity in lung cancer. Using its own MiXCR run on the 5' RACE reads, TCRdb lists one record per CDR3 protein. Of approximately 92,000 distinct CDR3 sequences in the sample, about an eighth were seen once. The time point denotes: sample taken at primary tumor resection. The starting material was PBMCs, obtained at surgery. These receptor sequences come from a male donor with early-stage non-small cell lung cancer.

This chain uses TRBV7-9 with TRBJ2-3, with D maybe TRBD1 (6 bases). There are 15 residues in the CDR3. Germline lookup yields CDR1 SEHNR and CDR2 FQNEAQ (reference sequence). Trimming removed 4 bases from V and 0 bases from J, with 11 bases in between. In DNA, the CDR3 is TGTGCCAGCAGCTCCCAGGGGTCTAGCACAGATACGCAGTATTTT. Its translation is CASSSQGSSTDTQYF. Full variable domain (missing parts from reference TRBV7-9 and TRBJ2-3): DTGVSQNPRHKITKRGQNVTFRCDPISEHNRLYWYRQTLGQGPEFLTYFQNEAQLEKSRLLSDRFSAERPKGSFSTLEIQRTEQGDSAMYLCASSSQGSSTDTQYFGPGTRLTVL.

This clonotype has only a few counts. The CDR3, as DNA: TGTGCCACCAGGCCTCGGGGGGCAGGCACAGATACGCAGTATTTT. This sequence encodes CATRPRGAGTDTQYF. This rearrangement joins TRBV24-1 to TRBJ2-3; perhaps TRBD2 as D (7 bases). The CDR3 extends over 15 amino acids. The germline CDR1 and CDR2 sequences are KGHDR and SFDVKD. Trimming pared 7 bases from V and 1 base from J, leaving 14 bases between.

This clonotype has only a few counts. The chain recombines TRBV19 with TRBJ2-5, with 13 bases aligning to TRBD2. V was clipped by 9 bases and J by 0 bases; unmatched bases: 4. Germline CDR1 is LNHDA and CDR2 is SQIVND (reference sequence). The CDR3 contains 15 residues. CDR3 bases: TGTGCCAGCAAGACTAGCGGGAGGTACCAAGAGACCCAGTACTTC. Protein: CASKTSGRYQETQYF.

In this sample, this clonotype turned up many times. The chain joins TRBV29-1 to TRBJ2-7; 9 bases align to TRBD1. V was clipped by 7 bases and J by 9 bases; unmatched bases: 13. Germline CDR1 is SQVTM and CDR2 is ANQGSEA. The length of the CDR3 is 13 residues. CDR3 bases: TGCAGCGCTACGGGACAGGGCCAAGGCGTGCAGTACTTC. It encodes CSATGQGQGVQYF.

This clonotype was observed many times. J is TRBJ1-1 and V is TRBV5-6; maybe TRBD1 (6 bases). Germline CDR1 is SGHDT and CDR2 is YYEEEE. V gave up 4 bases and J gave up 3 bases, with 13 bases separating them. There are 14 residues in the CDR3. In DNA form, the CDR3 reads TGTGCCAGCAGCCGCGGGACATTGTACACTGAAGCTTTCTTT. Encoded protein: CASSRGTLYTEAFF.

In its sample, this clonotype was seen a few times. Because the CDR3 is missing its conserved closing phenylalanine or tryptophan, this is likely a read error. J is TRBJ1-1 and V is TRBV18; no reliable D call. Germline-derived CDR1 and CDR2 are KGHSH and LQKENI. Trimming removed 3 bases from V and 1 base from J, with 6 bases in between. The CDR3 contains 13 residues. The CDR3, as DNA: TGTGCCAGCTCACCGTGGGGGAACACTGAAGCTTTCTCT. Translated: CASSPWGNTEAFS.

The chain joins TRBV6-2 or TRBV6-3 to TRBJ2-5; the D gene is possibly TRBD1 (6 bases). The CDR3 has 14 residues. Germline lookup yields CDR1 MNHEY and CDR2 SVGEGT. The V gene lost 5 bases and the J gene lost 2 bases, with 12 bases spanning the gap. The CDR3 here is CASSDRNLQETQYF. CDR3 DNA: TGTGCCAGCAGTGACAGGAACCTACAAGAGACCCAGTACTTC.

This clonotype was observed at least ten times. This chain joins TRBV12-3 or TRBV12-4 and TRBJ2-1, with a possible D match to TRBD2 (5 bases). This CDR3 comprises 14 residues. V lost 1 base to trimming and J lost 3 bases, with 7 bases between them. The CDR3 region is CASSLGGNYNEQFF. In DNA form, the CDR3 reads TGTGCCAGCAGTTTAGGAGGGAACTACAATGAGCAGTTCTTC.

This clonotype was recorded many times. The chain joins TRBV6-2 or TRBV6-3 to TRBJ1-1; D call uncertain. Germline V CDR1 and CDR2: MNHEY, SVGEGT. V was trimmed by 4 bases and J by 3 bases, leaving 6 bases between them. The CDR3 extends over 12 amino acids. The CDR3 DNA reads TGTGCCAGCAGTTGGGGATACACTGAAGCTTTCTTT. Translated, it gives CASSWGYTEAFF.

This clonotype was recorded a few times. The rearrangement links TRBV9 to TRBJ2-5; 11 bases line up with TRBD2. The junction had 10 bases not matched to a gene; V was cut back by 2 bases and J by 4 bases. The CDR3 is 17 residues long. Germline lookup yields CDR1 SGDLS and CDR2 YYNGEE. The CDR3 region is CASSVSPASGGRETQYF. The CDR3 DNA reads TGTGCCAGCAGCGTTTCCCCCGCTAGCGGGGGGCGAGAGACCCAGTACTTC.

This clonotype came up a few times. CDR3 amino acids: CASSPTAEAKGTPLHF. The CDR3 coding sequence is TGCGCCAGCAGCCCGACGGCAGAGGCCAAGGGGACACCCCTCCACTTT. The chain recombines TRBV5-1 with TRBJ1-6, with D perhaps matching TRBD1 (5 bases). Trimming left V 4 bases short and J 11 bases short, with 22 bases between. Germline V gene data show CDR1 as SGHRS and CDR2 as YFSETQ. The CDR3 has 16 amino acids.

This clonotype was found a few times. This chain joins TRBV5-1 and TRBJ1-5; D gene uncertain. The CDR3 spans 15 residues. Germline V gene lookup returns CDR1 SGHRS and CDR2 YFSETQ. Trimming pared 0 bases from V and 7 bases from J, leaving 14 bases between. CDR3 residues: CASSLGPPPGQPQHF. CDR3 bases: TGCGCCAGCAGCTTGGGCCCGCCACCTGGGCAGCCCCAGCATTTT.

The chain carries TRBV6-6 and TRBJ1-2; unclear D gene. The CDR3 consists of 12 residues. Germline CDR1 is MNHNY and CDR2 is SVGAGI (reference sequence). V was pared by 2 bases and J by 5 bases, with 6 bases between. CDR3 sequence: CASSYVGYGYTF. CDR3 nucleotides: TGTGCCAGCAGTTACGTTGGTTATGGCTACACCTTC.

This clonotype was recorded a few times. J is TRBJ2-1 and V is TRBV4-3; 10 bases are a match to TRBD2. This CDR3 has 15 residues. CDR1 is LGHNA, CDR2 YSLEER, per germline. V dropped 4 bases and J dropped 8; count of bases not matched to a gene: 8. DNA of the CDR3: TGCGCCAGCAGCCCTCGTGTTAGCGGGGGGTATGAGCAGTTCTTC. It is translated as CASSPRVSGGYEQFF.

The chain employs TRBV6-2 or TRBV6-3 and TRBJ1-5, with TRBD1 matching 7 bases. V was clipped by 5 bases and J by 5 bases; unmatched bases: 6. The CDR3 is 14 residues long. CDR1 and CDR2 from the germline V gene are MNHEY and SVGEGT. This CDR3 reads CASSDDRDYQPQHF. The CDR3, as DNA: TGTGCCAGCAGTGACGACAGGGACTATCAGCCCCAGCATTTT.

J is TRBJ1-2 and V is TRBV19; 10 bases agree with TRBD1. Germline CDR1 is LNHDA and CDR2 is SQIVND (reference sequence). With V trimmed by 5 bases and J by 0 bases, 9 bases remained unmatched. The length of the CDR3 is 17 residues. The CDR3 is CASSADRGHFSNYGYTF. DNA for the CDR3: TGTGCCAGTAGTGCCGACAGGGGGCACTTTTCTAACTATGGCTACACCTTC.

The table lists this clonotype with many counts. The chain uses TRBV6-5 and TRBJ1-5; TRBD1 aligns across 7 bases. With 5 bases clipped from V and 3 bases from J, the junction kept 7 bases outside the gene matches. There are 15 residues in the CDR3. Germline V lookup: CDR1 MNHEY, CDR2 SVGAGI. The DNA for the CDR3 is TGTGCCAGCAGTCCCCGGGGACAGCCCAATCAGCCCCAGCATTTT. Translating gives CASSPRGQPNQPQHF.

The rearrangement uses TRBV20-1 and TRBJ2-3, with D perhaps TRBD2 (5 bases). This CDR3 spans 14 amino acids. Germline V gene lookup returns CDR1 DFQATT and CDR2 SNEGSKA (reference sequence). V was shortened by 0 bases and J by 0 bases, with 7 bases between the two germline ends. CDR3 sequence: CSAREADSTDTQYF. CDR3 coding DNA: TGCAGTGCTAGAGAAGCGGATAGCACAGATACGCAGTATTTT.

The genes are TRBV28 and TRBJ2-2; no clear D. The V end was cut by 2 bases, the J end by 1 base, with 5 bases between. CDR1 is MDHEN and CDR2 is SYDVKM in the germline V gene. This CDR3 region has 14 residues. CDR3 DNA: TGTGCCAGCAGTTTAATGAGGAACACCGGGGAGCTGTTTTTT. It translates to CASSLMRNTGELFF.

This clonotype was picked up a small number of times. J is TRBJ2-1 and V is TRBV7-2; no firm D call. CDR1 and CDR2 from the germline V gene are SGHTA and FQGNSA. The germline V and J ends were trimmed by 5 bases and 0 bases, with 11 bases remaining between them. CDR3 length equals 15 residues. For the CDR3, the DNA is TGTGCCAGCAGCCCCCGATTTAGCTCCTACAATGAGCAGTTCTTC. This translates into CASSPRFSSYNEQFF.

A few counts support this clonotype. V gene TRBV5-4 combines with J gene TRBJ2-1, with 13 positions matching TRBD2. The CDR3 extends over 18 amino acids. The germline V gene has CDR1 SGHNT and CDR2 YYREEE (reference sequence). The trim removed 2 bases at V and 6 bases at J, leaving 11 bases unmatched. The CDR3 reads CASSLRRLLAGGLNEQFF. The CDR3 DNA is TGTGCCAGCAGCTTACGCCGACTACTAGCGGGGGGGCTCAATGAGCAGTTCTTC.

This chain joins TRBV3-1 and TRBJ2-1; D is perhaps TRBD2 (6 bases). This CDR3 is built from 16 residues. CDR1 is LGHDT, CDR2 YNNKEL, per germline (reference sequence). V was clipped by 5 bases and J by 0 bases, with 14 bases between them. The CDR3 here is CASSRQIGGSYNEQFF. The CDR3 region has the DNA TGTGCCAGCAGCAGGCAAATCGGGGGCTCCTACAATGAGCAGTTCTTC.

The V call is TRBV20-1, the J call TRBJ1-6; D not resolved. Trimming left V 1 base short and J 5 bases short, with 9 bases between. CDR1 is DFQATT and CDR2 is SNEGSKA in the germline V gene (reference sequence). This CDR3 has 14 amino acids. CDR3: CSARVRLDNSPLHF. In DNA form, the CDR3 reads TGCAGTGCTAGAGTGCGCCTGGATAATTCACCCCTCCACTTT.

This clonotype has just a few counts. The rearrangement joins TRBV12-3 or TRBV12-4 to TRBJ1-1; 8 bases line up with TRBD1. Trimming cost V 10 bases and J 1 base; bases outside gene matches: 8. CDR3 size: 14 residues. The CDR3 here is CATSMTGANTEAFF. DNA for the CDR3: TGTGCCACAAGTATGACAGGGGCGAACACTGAAGCTTTCTTT.

V is TRBV20-1 and J is TRBJ1-5; D unclear. Trimming shortened V by 6 bases and J by 4 bases, and 4 bases separated the two germline ends. CDR3 length: 10 residues. Germline CDR1 reads DFQATT; CDR2 reads SNEGSKA (reference sequence). The CDR3 DNA reads TGCAGTGCAGGGAATCAGCCCCAGCATTTT. This codes for CSAGNQPQHF.

This clonotype was detected many times. The chain has TRBV12-3 or TRBV12-4 and TRBJ1-5, with a tentative D call TRBD1 (6 bases). Trimming removed 6 bases at V and 6 bases at J, with 15 bases between. The CDR3 has 14 amino acids. The CDR3 sequence: CASRGTGRGQPQHF. CDR3 in DNA: TGTGCCAGCAGGGGAACAGGGAGGGGTCAGCCCCAGCATTTT.

V and J are TRBV7-9 and TRBJ2-1; D is possibly TRBD2 (5 bases). Trimming took 0 bases from V and 6 from J, leaving 6 bases between them. In germline, CDR1 is SEHNR, CDR2 FQNEAQ (reference sequence). The CDR3 spans 13 residues. The CDR3 is CASSLAGGNEQFF. The CDR3 region has the DNA TGTGCCAGCAGCTTAGCAGGAGGCAATGAGCAGTTCTTC.

J is TRBJ2-3 and V is TRBV7-2; TRBD2 matches at 9 bases. CDR3 length: 18 amino acids. Unmatched junction bases numbered 10, after V lost 3 bases and J lost 0 bases. The germline V gene has CDR1 SGHTA and CDR2 FQGNSA. The CDR3 bases are TGTGCCAGCAGCTTTCGGTGGCGGGGGGGCAGAAGCACAGATACGCAGTATTTT. Protein sequence: CASSFRWRGGRSTDTQYF.

V usage is TRBV15 and J usage is TRBJ2-1, with 7 bases fitting TRBD1. Germline V CDR1 and CDR2: LNHNV, YYDKDF (reference sequence). V was pared by 0 bases and J by 10 bases, with 9 bases of the junction left unmatched. The CDR3 contains 15 residues. CDR3 bases: TGTGCCACCAGCAGAGATATCCGACAGGGATTGGAGCAGTTCTTC. Residues: CATSRDIRQGLEQFF. The complete variable domain, with remaining parts taken from reference TRBV15 and TRBJ2-1, reads DAMVIQNPRYQVTQFGKPVTLSCSQTLNHNVMYWYQQKSSQAPKLLFHYYDKDFNNEADTPDNFQSRRPNTSFCFLDIRSPGLGDTAMYLCATSRDIRQGLEQFFGPGTRLTVL.